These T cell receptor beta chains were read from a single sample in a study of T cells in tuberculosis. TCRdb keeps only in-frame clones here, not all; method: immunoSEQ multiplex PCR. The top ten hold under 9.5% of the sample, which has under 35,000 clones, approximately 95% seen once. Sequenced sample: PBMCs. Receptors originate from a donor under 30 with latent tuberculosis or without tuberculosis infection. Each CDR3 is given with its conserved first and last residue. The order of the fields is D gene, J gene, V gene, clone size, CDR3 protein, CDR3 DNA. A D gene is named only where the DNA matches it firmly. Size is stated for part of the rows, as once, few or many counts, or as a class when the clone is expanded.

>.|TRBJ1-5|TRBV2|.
CASSDRMGNQPQHF
TGTGCCAGCAGTGACAGAATGGGCAATCAGCCCCAGCATTTT
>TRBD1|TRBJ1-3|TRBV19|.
CASRKGQQRNTIYF
TGTGCCAGTCGAAAGGGACAGCAAAGAAACACCATATATTTT
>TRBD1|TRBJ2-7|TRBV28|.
CASSFLGQGAGEQYF
TGTGCCAGCAGTTTTCTGGGACAGGGGGCAGGCGAGCAGTACTTC
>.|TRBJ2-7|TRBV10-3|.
CAISESGSGGIRTNEQYF
TGTGCCATCAGTGAGTCGGGGTCAGGGGGAATTAGGACTAACGAGCAGTACTTC
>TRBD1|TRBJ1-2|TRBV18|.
CASSRSTGEGYTF
TGTGCCAGCTCCCGATCGACAGGGGAAGGCTACACCTTC
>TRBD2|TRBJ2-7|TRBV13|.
CASSPPPSGRSSYEQYF
TGTGCCAGCAGCCCACCCCCTAGCGGCCGAAGCTCCTACGAGCAGTACTTC
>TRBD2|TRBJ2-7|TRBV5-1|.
CASSIIAGSYEQYF
TGCGCCAGCAGCATAATAGCGGGATCCTACGAGCAGTACTTC
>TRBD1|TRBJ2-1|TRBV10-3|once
CAIHRDSGNEQFF
TGTGCCATCCACCGGGACAGTGGCAATGAGCAGTTCTTC
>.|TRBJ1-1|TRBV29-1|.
CSVDEGESEAFF
TGCAGCGTTGACGAGGGGGAGTCTGAAGCTTTCTTT
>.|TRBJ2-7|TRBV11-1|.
CASSLRMGRTGMYEQYF
TGTGCCAGCAGCTTAAGGATGGGCCGAACAGGGATGTACGAGCAGTACTTC
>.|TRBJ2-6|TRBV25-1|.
CASSDPGAGANVLTF
TGTGCCAGCAGTGACCCAGGGGCTGGGGCCAACGTCCTGACTTTC
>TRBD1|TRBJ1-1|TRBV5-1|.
CASSLAGQLNTEAFF
TGCGCCAGCAGCTTGGCGGGACAGCTTAACACTGAAGCTTTCTTT
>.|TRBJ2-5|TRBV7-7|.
CASSSRRGGETQYF
TGTGCTAGCAGCTCCCGCAGGGGTGGAGAGACCCAGTACTTC
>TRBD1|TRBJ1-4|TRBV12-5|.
CASGLGQDRSNEKLFF
TGTGCTAGTGGTTTGGGGCAGGACAGGTCTAATGAAAAACTGTTTTTT
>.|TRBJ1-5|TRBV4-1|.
CASSQDSGQGDQPQHF
TGCGCCAGCAGCCAAGATTCAGGCCAGGGTGACCAGCCCCAGCATTTT
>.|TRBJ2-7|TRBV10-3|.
CAISDLDRSSYEQYF
TGTGCCATCAGTGACCTTGACAGGAGCTCCTACGAGCAGTACTTC
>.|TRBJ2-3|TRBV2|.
CASSGQSTDTQYF
TGTGCCAGCAGCGGACAGAGCACAGATACGCAGTATTTT
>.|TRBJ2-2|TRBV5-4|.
CASSLSAASSGELFF
TGTGCCAGCAGCTTGTCAGCGGCTAGTTCCGGGGAGCTGTTTTTT
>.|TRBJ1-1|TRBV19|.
CASSIKRTEAFF
TGTGCCAGTAGTATCAAGCGGACTGAAGCTTTCTTT
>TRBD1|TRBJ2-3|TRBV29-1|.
CSAKMTGAAGDTQYF
TGCAGCGCAAAAATGACAGGGGCCGCGGGGGATACGCAGTATTTT
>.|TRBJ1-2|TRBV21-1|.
CASSKDPRVGYTF
TGTGCCAGCAGCAAAGATCCTCGGGTGGGCTACACCTTC
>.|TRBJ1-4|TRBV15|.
CATSRDRGEKLFF
TGTGCCACCAGCAGAGATCGAGGTGAAAAACTGTTTTTT
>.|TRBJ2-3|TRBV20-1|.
CSARALHTQYF
TGCAGTGCTAGAGCACTTCATACGCAGTATTTT
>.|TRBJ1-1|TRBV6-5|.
CASSYGRGDTEAFF
TGTGCCAGCAGTTACGGGAGGGGGGACACTGAAGCTTTCTTT
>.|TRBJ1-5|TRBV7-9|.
CASSLGPRGIWESNQPQHF
TGTGCCAGCAGCTTAGGGCCCAGGGGCATCTGGGAAAGCAATCAGCCCCAGCATTTT
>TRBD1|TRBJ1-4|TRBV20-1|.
CSANRGEKLFF
TGCAGTGCGAACAGGGGGGAAAAACTGTTTTTT
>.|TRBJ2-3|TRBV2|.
CASSAQGRTDTQYF
TGTGCCAGCAGTGCCCAGGGTCGTACAGATACGCAGTATTTT
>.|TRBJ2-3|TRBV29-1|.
CSVRQGTDTQYF
TGCAGCGTTCGACAGGGCACAGATACGCAGTATTTT
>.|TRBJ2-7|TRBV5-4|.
CASSLDGESEQYF
TGTGCCAGCAGCTTGGATGGTGAGAGCGAGCAGTACTTC
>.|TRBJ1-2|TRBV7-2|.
CASSLVDFYGYTF
TGTGCCAGCAGCTTAGTAGATTTCTATGGCTACACCTTC
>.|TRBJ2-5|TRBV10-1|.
CASSEALEETQYF
TGCGCCAGCAGTGAGGCGTTGGAAGAGACCCAGTACTTC
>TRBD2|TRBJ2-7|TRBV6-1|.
CASRRPGGDYEQYF
TGTGCCAGCAGGCGTCCGGGAGGGGACTACGAGCAGTACTTC
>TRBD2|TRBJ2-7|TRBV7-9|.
CASSLLAGGGYEQYF
TGTGCCAGCAGCTTACTAGCGGGAGGGGGGTACGAGCAGTACTTC
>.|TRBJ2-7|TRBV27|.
CASSLGGHLGEQYF
TGTGCCAGCAGTTTAGGGGGACATCTCGGGGAGCAGTACTTC
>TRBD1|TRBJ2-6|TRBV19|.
CASRALDRRHSGANVLTF
TGTGCCAGTAGGGCTTTGGACAGGCGACACTCTGGGGCCAACGTCCTGACTTTC
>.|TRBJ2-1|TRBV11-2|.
CASSSSQGIYNEQFF
TGTGCCAGCAGCTCTTCGCAGGGGATTTACAATGAGCAGTTCTTC
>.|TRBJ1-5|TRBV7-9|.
CASSPGRGTYSNQPQHF
TGTGCCAGCAGCCCAGGCCGGGGGACTTATAGCAATCAGCCCCAGCATTTT
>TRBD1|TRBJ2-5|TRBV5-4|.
CASSLGGQGETQYF
TGTGCCAGCAGCTTGGGGGGACAGGGAGAGACCCAGTACTTC
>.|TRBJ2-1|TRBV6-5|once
CASSYAGNSYNEQFF
TGTGCCAGCAGTTACGCGGGGAATTCCTACAATGAGCAGTTCTTC
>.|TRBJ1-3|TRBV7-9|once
CASSRGGGSGNTIYF
TGTGCCAGCAGCCGCGGGGGGGGCTCTGGAAACACCATATATTTT
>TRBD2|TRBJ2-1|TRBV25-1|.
CASSESWVVRGRYNEQFF
TGTGCCAGCAGTGAATCGTGGGTCGTACGCGGGAGGTACAATGAGCAGTTCTTC
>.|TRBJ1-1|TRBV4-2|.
CASSQDSAIYSMNTEAFF
TGTGCCAGCAGCCAAGATAGTGCCATATATTCCATGAACACTGAAGCTTTCTTT
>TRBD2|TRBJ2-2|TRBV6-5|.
CASSYFSGISTGELFF
TGTGCCAGCAGTTACTTTAGCGGGATCAGCACCGGGGAGCTGTTTTTT
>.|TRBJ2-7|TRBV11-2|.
CASSRAIRTKPYEQYF
TGTGCCAGCAGCCGAGCAATCCGAACTAAGCCATACGAGCAGTACTTC
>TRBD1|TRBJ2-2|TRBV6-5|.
CASSGTGNTGELFF
TGTGCCAGCTCCGGGACAGGGAACACCGGGGAGCTGTTTTTT
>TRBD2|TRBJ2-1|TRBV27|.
CASSDILAGPYNEQFF
TGTGCCAGCAGTGACATACTAGCGGGCCCCTACAATGAGCAGTTCTTC
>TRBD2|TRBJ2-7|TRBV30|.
CAWSRGGPYEQYF
TGTGCCTGGAGTCGGGGGGGGCCCTACGAGCAGTACTTC
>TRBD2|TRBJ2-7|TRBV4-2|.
CASSQESSGGSYEQYF
TGTGCCAGCAGCCAAGAATCCAGCGGGGGGTCCTACGAGCAGTACTTC
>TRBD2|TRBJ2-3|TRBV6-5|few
CASSQSGVSTDTQYF
TGTGCCAGCAGTCAGAGCGGGGTAAGCACAGATACGCAGTATTTT
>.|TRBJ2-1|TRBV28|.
CASSFPPSDSQSYNEQFF
TGTGCCAGCAGTTTCCCCCCCTCGGACTCCCAATCCTACAATGAGCAGTTCTTC
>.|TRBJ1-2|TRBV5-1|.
CASSLSSGADGYTF
TGCGCCAGCAGCTTGTCATCCGGAGCGGACGGCTACACCTTC
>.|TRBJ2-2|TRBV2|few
CASRTEGSGELFF
TGTGCCAGCAGAACAGAAGGGAGCGGGGAGCTGTTTTTT
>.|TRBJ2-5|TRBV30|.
CAWSPWQGRQETQYF
TGTGCCTGGAGTCCCTGGCAGGGGCGCCAAGAGACCCAGTACTTC
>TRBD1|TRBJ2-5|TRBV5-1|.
CASSLQGAQSQETQYF
TGCGCCAGCAGCTTACAGGGGGCGCAATCCCAAGAGACCCAGTACTTC
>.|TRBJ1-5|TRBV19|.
CASSYGSLGGQPQHF
TGTGCCAGTAGTTACGGCTCCCTAGGGGGTCAGCCCCAGCATTTT
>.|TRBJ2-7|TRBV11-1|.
CARNHIGGASSYEQYF
TGTGCCAGAAACCATATTGGCGGGGCATCCTCCTACGAGCAGTACTTC
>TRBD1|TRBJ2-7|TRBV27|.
CASSFSETGGNYEQYF
TGTGCCAGCAGTTTCTCCGAGACAGGGGGTAACTACGAGCAGTACTTC
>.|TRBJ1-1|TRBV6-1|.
CASSEEGGYSAEAFF
TGTGCCAGCAGTGAAGAGGGAGGATACAGCGCTGAAGCTTTCTTT
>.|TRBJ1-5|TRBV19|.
CASREWGGGDQPQHF
TGTGCCAGTAGAGAGTGGGGCGGGGGAGATCAGCCCCAGCATTTT
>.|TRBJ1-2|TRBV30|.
CAWSVNGNYGYTF
TGTGCCTGGAGTGTAAACGGTAACTATGGCTACACCTTC